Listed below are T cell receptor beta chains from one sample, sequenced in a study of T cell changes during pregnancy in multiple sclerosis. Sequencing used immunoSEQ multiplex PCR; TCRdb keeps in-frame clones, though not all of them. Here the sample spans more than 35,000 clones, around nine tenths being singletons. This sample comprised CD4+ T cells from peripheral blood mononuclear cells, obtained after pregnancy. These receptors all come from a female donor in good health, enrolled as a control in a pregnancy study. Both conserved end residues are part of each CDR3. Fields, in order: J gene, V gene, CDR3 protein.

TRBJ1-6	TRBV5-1	CASSERQGENSPLHF
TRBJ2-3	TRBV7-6	CASSKDRGKGADTQYF
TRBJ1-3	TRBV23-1	CASSRAGYPGNTIYF
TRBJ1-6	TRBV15	CATRGWEGQDTPLHF
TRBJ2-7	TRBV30	CAWARDRVDREQYF
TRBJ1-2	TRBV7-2	CASSLEDNKGNYGYTF
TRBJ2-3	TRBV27	CASSLRGTNTDTQYF
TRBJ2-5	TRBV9	CASSVTGQGGETQYF
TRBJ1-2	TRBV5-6	CASSGTGTGGDGYTF
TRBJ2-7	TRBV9	CASSVGGLADASYEQYF
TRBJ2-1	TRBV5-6	CASSPPRGEQFF
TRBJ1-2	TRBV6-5	CASTRGGAGYGYTF
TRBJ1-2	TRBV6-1	CASSEALQGSKGYTF
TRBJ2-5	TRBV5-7	CASSLGPPSCITQYF